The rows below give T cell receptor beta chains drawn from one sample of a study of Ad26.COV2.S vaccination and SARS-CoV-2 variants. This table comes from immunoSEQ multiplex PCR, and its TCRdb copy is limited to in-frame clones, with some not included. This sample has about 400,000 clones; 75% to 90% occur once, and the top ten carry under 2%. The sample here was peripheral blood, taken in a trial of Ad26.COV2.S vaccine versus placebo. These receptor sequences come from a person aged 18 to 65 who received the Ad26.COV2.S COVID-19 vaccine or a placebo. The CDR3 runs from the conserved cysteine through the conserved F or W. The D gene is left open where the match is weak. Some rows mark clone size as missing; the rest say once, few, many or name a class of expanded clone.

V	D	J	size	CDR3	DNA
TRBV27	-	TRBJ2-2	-	CASSWTRGGELFF	TGTGCCAGCAGCTGGACCAGGGGCGGGGAGCTGTTTTTT
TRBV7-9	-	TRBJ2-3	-	CASSFASATDTQYF	TGTGCCAGCAGCTTTGCTAGCGCAACAGATACGCAGTATTTT
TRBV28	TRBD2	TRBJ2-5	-	CASSPRLGAGEETQYF	TGTGCCAGCAGTCCGCGCCTGGGTGCGGGAGAGGAGACCCAGTACTTC
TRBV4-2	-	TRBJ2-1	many	CASSQDIGAEPYNEQFF	TGTGCCAGCAGCCAAGATATCGGAGCGGAGCCCTACAATGAGCAGTTCTTC
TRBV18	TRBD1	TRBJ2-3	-	CASSPPGQGSDTQYF	TGTGCCAGCTCACCCCCCGGACAGGGTTCAGATACGCAGTATTTT
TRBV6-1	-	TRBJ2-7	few	CASSEVYFLAGDLSEQYF	TGTGCCAGCAGTGAAGTGTACTTCCTGGCAGGGGACCTCTCCGAGCAGTACTTC
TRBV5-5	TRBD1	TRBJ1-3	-	CASSGRDRPSGNTIYF	TGTGCCAGCAGCGGCCGGGACAGACCCTCTGGAAACACCATATATTTT
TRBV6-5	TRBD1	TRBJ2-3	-	CASRTGQGVTDTQYF	TGTGCCAGCAGAACGGGACAGGGGGTCACAGATACGCAGTATTTT
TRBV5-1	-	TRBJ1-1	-	CASSSGSRRNTEAFF	TGCGCCAGCAGCTCCGGGTCACGTCGGAACACTGAAGCTTTCTTT
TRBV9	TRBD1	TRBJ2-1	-	CASSAGQGSNEQFF	TGTGCCAGCAGCGCAGGACAGGGTTCCAATGAGCAGTTCTTC
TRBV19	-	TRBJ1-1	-	CASITSGTPEAFF	TGTGCCAGTATCACTTCCGGGACTCCAGAAGCTTTCTTT
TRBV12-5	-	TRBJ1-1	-	CASTWGAYTEAFF	TGTGCTAGTACATGGGGGGCGTACACTGAAGCTTTCTTT
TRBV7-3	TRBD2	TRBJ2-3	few	CASSPGTSGRFATQYF	TGTGCCAGCAGCCCTGGGACTAGCGGGAGGTTCGCTACGCAGTATTTT
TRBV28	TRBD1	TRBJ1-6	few	CASSFSGTGTISSPLHF	TGTGCCAGCAGTTTCTCCGGGACAGGGACGATAAGTTCACCCCTCCACTTT
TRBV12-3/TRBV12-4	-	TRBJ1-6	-	CASSLHYSPLHF	TGTGCCAGCAGCCTCCATTATTCACCCCTCCACTTT
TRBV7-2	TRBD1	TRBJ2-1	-	CASSQTGDYYNEQFF	TGTGCCAGCAGCCAAACAGGGGATTACTACAATGAGCAGTTCTTC
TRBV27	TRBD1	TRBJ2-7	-	CASRGQGGSYEQYF	TGTGCCAGCCGCGGACAGGGGGGATCCTACGAGCAGTACTTC
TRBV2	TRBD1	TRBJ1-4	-	CASSDQGATNEKLFF	TGTGCCAGCAGTGACCAGGGGGCGACTAATGAAAAACTGTTTTTT
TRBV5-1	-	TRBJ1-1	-	CASSLHRGAPGTEAFF	TGCGCCAGCAGCTTGCACCGGGGCGCGCCCGGCACTGAAGCTTTCTTT
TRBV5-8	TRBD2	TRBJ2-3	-	CASSRSGRRTDTQYF	TGTGCCAGCAGCCGTAGCGGGAGACGTACAGATACGCAGTATTTT
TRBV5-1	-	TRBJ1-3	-	CASSLVGEPGNTIYF	TGCGCCAGCAGCTTGGTGGGGGAACCTGGAAACACCATATATTTT